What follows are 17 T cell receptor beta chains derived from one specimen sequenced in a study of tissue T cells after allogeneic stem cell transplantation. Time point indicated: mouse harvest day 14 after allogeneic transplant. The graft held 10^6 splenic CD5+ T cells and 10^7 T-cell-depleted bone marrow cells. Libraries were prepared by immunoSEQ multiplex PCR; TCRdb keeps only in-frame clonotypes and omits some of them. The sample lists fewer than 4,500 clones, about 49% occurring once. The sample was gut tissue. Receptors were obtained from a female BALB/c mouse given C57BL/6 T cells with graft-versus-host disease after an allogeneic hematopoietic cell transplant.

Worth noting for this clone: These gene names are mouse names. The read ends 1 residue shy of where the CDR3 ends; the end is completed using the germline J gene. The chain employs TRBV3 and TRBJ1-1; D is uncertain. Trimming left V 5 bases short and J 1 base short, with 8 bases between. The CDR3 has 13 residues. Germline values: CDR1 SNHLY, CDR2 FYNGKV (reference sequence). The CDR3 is CASSLRGNTEVFF. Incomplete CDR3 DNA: TGTGCCAGCAGCCTCCGGGGAAACACAGAAGTCTTC. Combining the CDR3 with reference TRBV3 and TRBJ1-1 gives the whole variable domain GPKVLQIPSHQIIDMGQMVTLNCDPVSNHLYFYWYKQILGQQMEFLVNFYNGKVMEKSKLFKDQFSVERPDGSYFTLKIQPTALEDSAVYFCASSLRGNTEVFFGKGTRLTVV.

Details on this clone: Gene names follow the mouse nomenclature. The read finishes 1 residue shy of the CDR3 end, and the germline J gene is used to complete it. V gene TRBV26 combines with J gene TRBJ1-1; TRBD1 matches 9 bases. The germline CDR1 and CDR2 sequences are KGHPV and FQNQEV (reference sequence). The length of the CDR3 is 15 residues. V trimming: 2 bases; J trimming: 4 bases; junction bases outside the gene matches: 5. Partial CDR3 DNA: TGTGCCAGCAGTCTGGGGACAGGGTACGGCACAGAAGTCTTC. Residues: CASSLGTGYGTEVF. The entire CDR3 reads CASSLGTGYGTEVFF.

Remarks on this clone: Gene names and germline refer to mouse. The sequenced CDR3 bases are TGTGCCAGCTCTTTACAGGGGGAAGAAACGCTGTAT. Amino acids: CASSLQGEETLY. From start to end, the CDR3 is CASSLQGEETLYF. This chain connects TRBV12-2 to TRBJ2-3, with TRBD1 identical over 8 bases. The read terminates 1 residue ahead of where the CDR3 ends, so the germline J gene completes it. This CDR3 contains 13 residues. The V and J ends lost 3 bases and 5 bases, in that order; junction bases with no gene match: 3. Germline V CDR1 and CDR2: SGHLS, HYDKME.

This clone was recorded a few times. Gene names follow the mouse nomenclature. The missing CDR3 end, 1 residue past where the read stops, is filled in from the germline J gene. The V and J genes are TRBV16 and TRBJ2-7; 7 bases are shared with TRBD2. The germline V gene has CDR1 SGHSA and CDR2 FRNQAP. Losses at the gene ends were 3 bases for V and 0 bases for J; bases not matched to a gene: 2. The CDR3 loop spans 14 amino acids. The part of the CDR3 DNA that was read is TGTGCAAGCAGCTTGGGACTGAGCTCCTATGAACAGTAC. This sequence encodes CASSLGLSSYEQY. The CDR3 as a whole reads CASSLGLSSYEQYF.

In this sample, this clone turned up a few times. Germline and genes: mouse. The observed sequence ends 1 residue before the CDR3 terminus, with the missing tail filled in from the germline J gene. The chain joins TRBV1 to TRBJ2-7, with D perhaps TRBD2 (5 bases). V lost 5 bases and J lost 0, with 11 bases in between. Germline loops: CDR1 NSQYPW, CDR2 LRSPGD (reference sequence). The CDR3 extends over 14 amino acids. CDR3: CTCSTHWSSYEQYF. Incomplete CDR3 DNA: TGCACCTGCAGTACTCACTGGAGCTCCTATGAACAGTAC.

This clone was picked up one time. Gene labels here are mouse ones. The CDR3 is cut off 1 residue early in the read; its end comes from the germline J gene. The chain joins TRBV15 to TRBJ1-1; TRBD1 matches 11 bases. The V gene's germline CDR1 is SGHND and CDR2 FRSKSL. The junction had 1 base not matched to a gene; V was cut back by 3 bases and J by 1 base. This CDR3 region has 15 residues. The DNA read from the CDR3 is TGTGCCAGCAGTTTGGACAGGGGGCAAAACACAGAAGTCTTC. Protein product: CASSLDRGQNTEVF. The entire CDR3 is CASSLDRGQNTEVFF.

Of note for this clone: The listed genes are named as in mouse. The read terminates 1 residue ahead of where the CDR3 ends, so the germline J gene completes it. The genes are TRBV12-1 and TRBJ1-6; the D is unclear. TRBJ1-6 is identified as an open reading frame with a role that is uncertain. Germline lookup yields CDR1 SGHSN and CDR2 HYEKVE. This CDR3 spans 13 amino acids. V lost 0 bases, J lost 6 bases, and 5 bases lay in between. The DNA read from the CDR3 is TGTGCCAGCTCTCTCGGGTTTAATTCGCCCCTCTAC. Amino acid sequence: CASSLGFNSPLY. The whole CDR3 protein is CASSLGFNSPLYF.

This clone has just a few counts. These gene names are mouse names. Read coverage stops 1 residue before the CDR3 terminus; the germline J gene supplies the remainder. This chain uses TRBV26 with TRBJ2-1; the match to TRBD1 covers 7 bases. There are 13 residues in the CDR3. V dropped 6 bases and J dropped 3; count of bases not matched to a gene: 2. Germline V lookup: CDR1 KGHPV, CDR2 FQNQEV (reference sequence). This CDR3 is CASRRDSYAEQFF. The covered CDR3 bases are TGTGCCAGCAGGAGGGACAGCTATGCTGAGCAGTTC.

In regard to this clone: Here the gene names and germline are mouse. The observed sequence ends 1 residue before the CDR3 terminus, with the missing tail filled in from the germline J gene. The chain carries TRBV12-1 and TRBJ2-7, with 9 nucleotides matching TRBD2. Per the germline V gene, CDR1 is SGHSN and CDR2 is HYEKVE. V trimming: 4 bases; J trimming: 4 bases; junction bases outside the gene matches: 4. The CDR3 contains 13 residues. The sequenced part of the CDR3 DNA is TGTGCCAGCTCCTTACTGGGGGGTTATGAACAGTAC. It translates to CASSLLGGYEQY. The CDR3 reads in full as CASSLLGGYEQYF.

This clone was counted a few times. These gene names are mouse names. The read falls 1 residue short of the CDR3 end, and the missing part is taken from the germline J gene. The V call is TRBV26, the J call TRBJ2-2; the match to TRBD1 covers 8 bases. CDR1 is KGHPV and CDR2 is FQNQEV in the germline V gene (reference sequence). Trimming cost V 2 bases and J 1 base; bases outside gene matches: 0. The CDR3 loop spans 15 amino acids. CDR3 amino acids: CASSLGTGNTGQLYF. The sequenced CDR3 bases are TGTGCCAGCAGTCTGGGGACAGGAAACACCGGGCAGCTCTAC.

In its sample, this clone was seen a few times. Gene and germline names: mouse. The CDR3 loop reads CASAPGTFSNERLFF. CDR3 DNA (partial): TGTGCCAGCGCCCCCGGGACATTTTCCAACGAAAGATTATTT. This chain joins TRBV3 and TRBJ1-4, with D maybe TRBD1 (6 bases). The read ends 1 residue before the CDR3 terminus; that terminus is restored from the germline J gene. CDR1 is SNHLY and CDR2 is FYNGKV in the germline V gene (reference sequence). This CDR3 region has 15 residues. Deletions cut 8 bases from V and 0 bases from J, with 13 bases between.

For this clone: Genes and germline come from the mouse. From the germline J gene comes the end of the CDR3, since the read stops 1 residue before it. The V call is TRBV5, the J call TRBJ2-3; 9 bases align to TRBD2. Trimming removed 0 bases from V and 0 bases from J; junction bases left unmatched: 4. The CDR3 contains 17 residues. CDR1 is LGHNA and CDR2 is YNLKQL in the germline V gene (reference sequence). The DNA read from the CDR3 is TGTGCCAGCAGCCAAGAAAACTGGGGGGTTAGTGCAGAAACGCTGTAT. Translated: CASSQENWGVSAETLY. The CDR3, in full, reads CASSQENWGVSAETLYF.

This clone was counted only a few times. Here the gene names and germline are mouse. CDR3 amino acids: CASSLGTGINERLFF. The CDR3 bases that were read are TGTGCCAGCAGTCTCGGGACAGGGATAAACGAAAGATTATTT. This chain connects TRBV26 to TRBJ1-4; 9 bases align to TRBD1. The CDR3 is cut off 1 residue early in the read; its end comes from the germline J gene. CDR3 size: 15 residues. J gave up 5 bases and V 3 bases, and 4 bases lay outside the gene matches. Looked up from germline, CDR1 is KGHPV and CDR2 is FQNQEV (reference sequence).

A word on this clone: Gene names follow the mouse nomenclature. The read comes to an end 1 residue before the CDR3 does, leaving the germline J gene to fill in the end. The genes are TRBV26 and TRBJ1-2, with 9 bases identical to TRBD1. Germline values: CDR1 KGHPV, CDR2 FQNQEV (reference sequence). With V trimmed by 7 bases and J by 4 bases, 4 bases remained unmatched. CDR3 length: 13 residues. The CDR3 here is CASKGQGSSDYTF. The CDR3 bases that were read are TGTGCCAGCAAGGGACAGGGCTCCTCCGACTACACC.

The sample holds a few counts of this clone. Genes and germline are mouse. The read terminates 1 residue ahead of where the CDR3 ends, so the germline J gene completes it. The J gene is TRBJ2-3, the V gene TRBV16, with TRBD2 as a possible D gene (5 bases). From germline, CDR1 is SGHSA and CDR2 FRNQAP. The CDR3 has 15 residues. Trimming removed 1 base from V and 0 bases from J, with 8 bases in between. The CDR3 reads CASSLAGFSAETLYF. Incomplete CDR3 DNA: TGTGCAAGCAGCTTAGCTGGGTTTAGTGCAGAAACGCTGTAT.

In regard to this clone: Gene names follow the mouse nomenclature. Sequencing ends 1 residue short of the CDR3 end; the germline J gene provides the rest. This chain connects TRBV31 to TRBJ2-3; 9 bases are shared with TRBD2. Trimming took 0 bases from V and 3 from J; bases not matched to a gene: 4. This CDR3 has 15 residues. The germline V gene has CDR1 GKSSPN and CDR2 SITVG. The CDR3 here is CAWSLGWGGAETLYF. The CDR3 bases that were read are TGTGCCTGGAGTCTAGGCTGGGGGGGAGCAGAAACGCTGTAT.

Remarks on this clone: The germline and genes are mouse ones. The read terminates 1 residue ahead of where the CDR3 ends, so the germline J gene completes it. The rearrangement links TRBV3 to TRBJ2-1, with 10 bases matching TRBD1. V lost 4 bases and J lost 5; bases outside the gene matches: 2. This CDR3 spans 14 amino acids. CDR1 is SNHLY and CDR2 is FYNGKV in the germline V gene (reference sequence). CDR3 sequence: CASSSTGGHAEQFF. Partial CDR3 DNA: TGTGCCAGCAGCTCGACAGGGGGCCATGCTGAGCAGTTC. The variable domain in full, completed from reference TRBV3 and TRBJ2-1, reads GPKVLQIPSHQIIDMGQMVTLNCDPVSNHLYFYWYKQILGQQMEFLVNFYNGKVMEKSKLFKDQFSVERPDGSYFTLKIQPTALEDSAVYFCASSSTGGHAEQFFGPGTRLTVL.